This T cell receptor (beta chain) was captured in a study of spatial heterogeneity in lung cancer (dated by TCRdb to the late 2010s). Study-wide context: Beta-chain transcripts were consistently detected in greater numbers than alpha-chain transcripts, which likely reflects a higher abundance of beta-chain transcripts. TCR repertoire features were related to nonsynonymous mutation counts determined by whole-exome sequencing of tumor tissue. In the raw uncorrected reads, each unique combination of TCR and UMI appeared more than ten times on average. In non-small cell lung cancer, the study quantitatively compared TCR alpha and beta repertoires across several tumor regions, matched nontumor lung, and blood. At surgery, both alpha and beta chains were TCR-sequenced in roughly 200 tumor regions, some 64 matched nontumor lung samples and around 50 PBMC samples. Broader findings and caveats from the paper: Confirming at a functional level the hypothesis that regional TCRs recognize regional mutations was considered to require additional single-cell paired TCR alpha and beta sequencing. Ubiquitous expanded tumor TCRs showed up in blood more often at tumor resection than at routine follow-up.

Library generation was performed with 5' RACE. Sequencing was performed on a NextSeq 500. In the TCR library protocol, a unique molecular identifier was attached to each TCR cDNA molecule so that PCR and sequencing errors could be corrected. Processing in the source paper ran as follows. TCR identification, UMI-based error correction and CDR3 extraction were all carried out with Decombinator tools. Expanded TCRs were defined as those above a frequency of 2 per 1,000, corresponding to the top 1% of the tumor frequency distribution. Each repertoire was subsampled 100 times to 5,000 TCRs, after which Renyi diversity was computed with the R vegan package. CDR3 similarity networks were constructed using string-kernel similarity of amino acid triplets, with links drawn between CDR3s whose pairwise similarity was above 0.82. TCRdb trimmed the raw reads at Q25, called clones with MiXCR and kept productive beta chains. All rows with the same CDR3 protein become a single entry with the most common DNA and genes. V and J calls and clone size were set by TCRdb, not the authors. The table for this sample lists fewer than 45,000 distinct CDR3 sequences; under 7.5% of them were counted only once. The ten largest clones represent roughly 45% of the sample.

This clonotype has a handful of counts. The clone's antigen remains unknown. Base qualities are not recorded, but no much larger clone differs from it by a single base. Including the terminal cysteine and phenylalanine, the CDR3 comprises 14 residues. The sequence is cut down to CDR3 DNA, 42 bases in frame from base 1. In the germline V gene (reference sequence), CDR1 corresponds to DFQATT and CDR2 to SNEGSKA. V and J are truncated by 6 bases and 3 bases respectively, leaving an intervening sequence of 15 bases. In the paper's terms, the time point label means: sample taken at primary tumor resection. The donors were 65 to 85 patients from the lung TRACERx cohort who had early-stage, untreated non-small cell lung cancer. TCR sequencing used whole RNA extracted from tumor and nontumor lung tissue, or from cryopreserved PBMC samples, without cell sorting. Only patients for whom sufficient RNA was available from at least two tumor regions were selected for TCR sequencing.

The clonotype originates from a female donor with early-stage non-small cell lung cancer. The chain is encoded by TRBV20-1 joined to TRBJ1-5; perhaps TRBD1 is the D gene, with 5 bases matching. Specimen: PBMCs, collected at surgery. The CDR3 protein sequence reads: CSATTSGANQPQHF. The DNA sequence follows: TGCAGTGCCACGACATCTGGGGCCAATCAGCCCCAGCATTTT.